This TCR beta chain was captured in a study of CD8 T cells in ankylosing spondylitis. The study's findings and limits: Within ankylosing spondylitis blood, a TCR beta motif made up of fewer than ten highly homologous variants appeared to be characteristic.

The CDR3 spans 19 residues. Trimming removed 10 bases from V and 10 bases from J; junction bases left unmatched: 26. The germline V gene encodes CDR1 SGHAT and CDR2 FQNNGV. This clonotype was found a few times. Its target is unknown. TCRdb passed the 5' RACE reads through MiXCR, listing each CDR3 protein once. The sample yields around 130,000 distinct CDR3 sequences, roughly a sixth seen once. Sample: blood, either unsorted or a sorted T cell fraction (not recorded which). This receptor was obtained from a male donor with ankylosing spondylitis. The chain links TRBV11-2 to TRBJ2-1, with 12 positions matching TRBD2. Here the CDR3 reads CATIKPPESLAGGLGEQFF. The CDR3 nucleotides read TGTGCCACCATCAAACCCCCGGAGAGTCTAGCGGGAGGGCTGGGAGAGCAGTTCTTC.